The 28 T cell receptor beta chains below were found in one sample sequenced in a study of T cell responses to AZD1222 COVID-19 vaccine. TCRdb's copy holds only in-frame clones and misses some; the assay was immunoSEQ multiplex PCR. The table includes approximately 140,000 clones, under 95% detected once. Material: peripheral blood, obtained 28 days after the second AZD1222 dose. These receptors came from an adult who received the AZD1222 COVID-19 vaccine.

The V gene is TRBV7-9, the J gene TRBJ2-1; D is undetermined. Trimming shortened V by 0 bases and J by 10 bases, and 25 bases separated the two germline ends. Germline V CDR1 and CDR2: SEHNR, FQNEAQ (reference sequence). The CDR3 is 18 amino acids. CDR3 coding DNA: TGTGCCAGCAGCTTAGCCCCCTATTCTGGTACAATAATACCAGAGCAGTTCTTC. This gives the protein CASSLAPYSGTIIPEQFF.

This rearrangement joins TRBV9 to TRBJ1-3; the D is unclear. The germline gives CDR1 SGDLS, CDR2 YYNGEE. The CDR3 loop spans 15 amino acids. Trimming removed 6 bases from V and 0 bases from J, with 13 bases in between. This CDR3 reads CASNYDGNSGNTIYF. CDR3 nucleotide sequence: TGTGCCAGCAACTACGACGGCAACTCTGGAAACACCATATATTTT.

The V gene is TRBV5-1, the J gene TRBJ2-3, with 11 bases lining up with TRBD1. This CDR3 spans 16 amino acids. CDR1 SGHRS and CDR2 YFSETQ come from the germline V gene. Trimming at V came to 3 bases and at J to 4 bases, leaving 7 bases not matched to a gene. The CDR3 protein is CASSYPGQGEADTQYF. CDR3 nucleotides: TGCGCCAGCAGCTACCCGGGACAGGGGGAAGCAGATACGCAGTATTTT. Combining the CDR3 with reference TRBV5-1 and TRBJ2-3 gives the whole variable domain KAGVTQTPRYLIKTRGQQVTLSCSPISGHRSVSWYQQTPGQGLQFLFEYFSETQRNKGNFPGRFSGRQFSNSRSEMNVSTLELGDSALYLCASSYPGQGEADTQYFGPGTRLTVL.

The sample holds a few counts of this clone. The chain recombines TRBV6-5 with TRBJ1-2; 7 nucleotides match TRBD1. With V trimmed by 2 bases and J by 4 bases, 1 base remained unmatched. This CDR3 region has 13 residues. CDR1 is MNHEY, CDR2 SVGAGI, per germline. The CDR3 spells CASSYRGRYGYTF. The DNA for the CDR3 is TGTGCCAGCAGTTACAGGGGGCGCTATGGCTACACCTTC.

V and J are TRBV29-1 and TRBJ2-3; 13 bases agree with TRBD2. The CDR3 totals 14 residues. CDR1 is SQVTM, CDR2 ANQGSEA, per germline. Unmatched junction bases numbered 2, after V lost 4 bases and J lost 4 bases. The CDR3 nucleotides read TGCAGCGTTGCACTAGCGGGAGGGTCAGATACGCAGTATTTT. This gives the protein CSVALAGGSDTQYF.

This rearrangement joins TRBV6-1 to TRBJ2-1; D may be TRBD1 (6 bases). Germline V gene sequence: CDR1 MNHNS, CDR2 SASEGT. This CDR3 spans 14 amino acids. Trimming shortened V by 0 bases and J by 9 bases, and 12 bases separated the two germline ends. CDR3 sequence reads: CASSEAHRVREQFF. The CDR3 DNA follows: TGTGCCAGCAGTGAAGCTCACAGGGTCCGTGAGCAGTTCTTC.

The DNA of the CDR3 is TGTGCCACCAGTGATGACCAAAACTCCTACGAGCAGTACTTC. Encoded protein: CATSDDQNSYEQYF. The chain has TRBV15 and TRBJ2-7; no definite D call. This CDR3 is built from 14 residues. V was clipped by 6 bases and J by 0 bases, with 12 bases between them. The germline V gene has CDR1 LNHNV and CDR2 YYDKDF (reference sequence).

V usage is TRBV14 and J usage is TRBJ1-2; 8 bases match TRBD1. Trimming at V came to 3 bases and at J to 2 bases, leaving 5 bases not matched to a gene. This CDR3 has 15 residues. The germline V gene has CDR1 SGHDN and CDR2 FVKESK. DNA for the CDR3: TGTGCCAGCAGCCATGGACAGGGTCGGAACTATGGCTACACCTTC. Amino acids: CASSHGQGRNYGYTF.

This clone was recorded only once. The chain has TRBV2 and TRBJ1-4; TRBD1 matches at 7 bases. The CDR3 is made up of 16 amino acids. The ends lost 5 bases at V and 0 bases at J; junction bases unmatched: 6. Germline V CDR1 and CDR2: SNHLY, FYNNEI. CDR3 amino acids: CASSRDRFATNEKLFF. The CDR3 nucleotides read TGTGCCAGCAGTAGGGACAGATTTGCAACTAATGAAAAACTGTTTTTT.

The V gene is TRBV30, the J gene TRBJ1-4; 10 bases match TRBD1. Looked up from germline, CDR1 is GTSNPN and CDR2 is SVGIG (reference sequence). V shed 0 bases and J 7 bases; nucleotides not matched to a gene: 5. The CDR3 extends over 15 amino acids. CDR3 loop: CAWSVPGTGVEKLFF. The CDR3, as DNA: TGTGCCTGGAGTGTACCAGGGACAGGGGTTGAAAAACTGTTTTTT.

CDR3 sequence: CASFGEGTDTQYF. Here the CDR3 DNA reads TGTGCCAGCTTTGGGGAAGGCACAGATACGCAGTATTTT. The chain recombines TRBV6-6 with TRBJ2-3; D uncertain. The CDR3 extends over 13 amino acids. V was trimmed by 8 bases and J by 1 base, leaving 10 bases between them. Germline V gives CDR1 MNHNY, CDR2 SVGAGI (reference sequence).

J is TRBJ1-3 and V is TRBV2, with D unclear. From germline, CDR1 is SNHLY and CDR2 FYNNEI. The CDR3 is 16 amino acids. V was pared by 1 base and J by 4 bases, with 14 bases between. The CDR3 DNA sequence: TGTGCCAGCAGTGAAGAGGTCCGGTCGAGGGGAAACACCATATATTTT. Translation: CASSEEVRSRGNTIYF.

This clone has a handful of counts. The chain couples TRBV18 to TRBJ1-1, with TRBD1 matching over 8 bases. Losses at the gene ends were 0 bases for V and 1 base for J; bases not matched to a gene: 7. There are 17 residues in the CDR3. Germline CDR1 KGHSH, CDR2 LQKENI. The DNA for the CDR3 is TGTGCCAGCTCACCACCTTGGACAGGGTTGGGGAACACTGAAGCTTTCTTT. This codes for CASSPPWTGLGNTEAFF.

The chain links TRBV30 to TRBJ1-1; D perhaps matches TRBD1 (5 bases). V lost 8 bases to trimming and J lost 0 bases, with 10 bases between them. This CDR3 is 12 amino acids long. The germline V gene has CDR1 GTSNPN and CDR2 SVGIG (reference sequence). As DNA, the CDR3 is TGTGCCGGGGGACTGATGAACACTGAAGCTTTCTTT. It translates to CAGGLMNTEAFF.

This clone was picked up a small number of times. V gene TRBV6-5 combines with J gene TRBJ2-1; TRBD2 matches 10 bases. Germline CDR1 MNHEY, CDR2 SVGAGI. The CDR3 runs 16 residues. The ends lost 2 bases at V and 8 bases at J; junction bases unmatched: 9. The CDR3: CASSYEGLAGDHEQFF. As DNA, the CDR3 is TGTGCCAGCAGTTACGAAGGGCTAGCGGGAGACCATGAGCAGTTCTTC.

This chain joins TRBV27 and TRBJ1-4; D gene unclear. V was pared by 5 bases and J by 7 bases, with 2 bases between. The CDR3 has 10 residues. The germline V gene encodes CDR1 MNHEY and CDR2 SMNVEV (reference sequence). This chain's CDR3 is CASSREKLFF. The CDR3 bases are TGTGCCAGCAGTCGTGAAAAACTGTTTTTT.

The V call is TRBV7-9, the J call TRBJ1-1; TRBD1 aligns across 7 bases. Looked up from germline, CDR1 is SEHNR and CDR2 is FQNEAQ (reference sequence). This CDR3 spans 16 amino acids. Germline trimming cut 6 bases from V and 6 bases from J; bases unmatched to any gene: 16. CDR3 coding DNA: TGTGCCAGCAGGATGGGTACAGGGGCCCTCCGGGCTGAAGCTTTCTTT. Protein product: CASRMGTGALRAEAFF.

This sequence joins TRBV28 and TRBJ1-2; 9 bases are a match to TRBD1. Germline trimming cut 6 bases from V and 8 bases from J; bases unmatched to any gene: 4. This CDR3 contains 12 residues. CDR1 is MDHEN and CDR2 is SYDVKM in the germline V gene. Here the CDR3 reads CASRQGALGYTF. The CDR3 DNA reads TGTGCCAGCAGACAGGGGGCTTTAGGCTACACCTTC.

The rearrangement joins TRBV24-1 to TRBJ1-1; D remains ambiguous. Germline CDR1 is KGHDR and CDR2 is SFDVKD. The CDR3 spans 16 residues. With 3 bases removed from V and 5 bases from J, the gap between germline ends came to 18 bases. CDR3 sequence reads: CATSDREPGMGTEAFF. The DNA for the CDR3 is TGTGCCACCAGTGATAGGGAGCCGGGGATGGGGACTGAAGCTTTCTTT.

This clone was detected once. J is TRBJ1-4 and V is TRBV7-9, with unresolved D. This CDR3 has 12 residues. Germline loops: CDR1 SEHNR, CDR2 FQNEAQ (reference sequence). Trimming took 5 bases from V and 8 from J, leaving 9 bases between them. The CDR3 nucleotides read TGTGCCAGCAGCCGAGGGCGCGAAAAACTGTTTTTT. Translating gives CASSRGREKLFF.

The CDR3 reads CSVQGAEAFF. Here the CDR3 DNA reads TGCAGCGTTCAGGGCGCTGAAGCTTTCTTT. This chain links TRBV29-1 with TRBJ1-1; a possible D gene is TRBD1 (5 bases). This CDR3 is 10 amino acids long. Per the germline V gene, CDR1 is SQVTM and CDR2 is ANQGSEA. V was clipped by 5 bases and J by 6 bases, with 7 bases between them.

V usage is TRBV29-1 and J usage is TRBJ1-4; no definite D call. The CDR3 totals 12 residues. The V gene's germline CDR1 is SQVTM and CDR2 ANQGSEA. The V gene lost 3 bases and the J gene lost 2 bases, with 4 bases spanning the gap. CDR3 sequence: CSVENTNEKLFF. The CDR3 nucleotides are TGCAGCGTTGAGAACACTAATGAAAAACTGTTTTTT.

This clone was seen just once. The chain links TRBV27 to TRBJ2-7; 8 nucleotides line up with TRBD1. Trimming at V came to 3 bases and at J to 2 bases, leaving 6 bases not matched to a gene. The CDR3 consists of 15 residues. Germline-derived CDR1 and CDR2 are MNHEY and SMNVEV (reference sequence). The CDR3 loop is CASSFTRDRTYEQYF. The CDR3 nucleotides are TGTGCCAGCAGTTTCACCCGGGACAGGACCTACGAGCAGTACTTC.

For the CDR3, the DNA is TGTGCCAGCAGCCCTAGCGGGGGGCTATACAATGAGCAGTTCTTC. This gives the protein CASSPSGGLYNEQFF. This rearrangement joins TRBV9 to TRBJ2-1, with 11 bases fitting TRBD2. Germline V lookup: CDR1 SGDLS, CDR2 YYNGEE. This CDR3 has 15 residues. With V trimmed by 4 bases and J by 4 bases, 4 bases remained unmatched.

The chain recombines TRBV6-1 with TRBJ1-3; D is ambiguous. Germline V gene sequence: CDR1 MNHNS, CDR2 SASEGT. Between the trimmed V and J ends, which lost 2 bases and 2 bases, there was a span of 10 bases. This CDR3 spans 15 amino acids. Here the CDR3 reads CASSERGGAGNTIYF. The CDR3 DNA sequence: TGTGCCAGCAGTGAAAGAGGTGGTGCTGGAAACACCATATATTTT.

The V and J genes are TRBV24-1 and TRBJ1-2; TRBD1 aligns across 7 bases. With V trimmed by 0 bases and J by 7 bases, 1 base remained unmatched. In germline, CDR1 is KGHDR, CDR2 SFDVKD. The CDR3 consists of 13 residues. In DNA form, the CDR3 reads TGTGCCACCAGTGATTTGGACAGGGCTGGCTACACCTTC. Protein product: CATSDLDRAGYTF.

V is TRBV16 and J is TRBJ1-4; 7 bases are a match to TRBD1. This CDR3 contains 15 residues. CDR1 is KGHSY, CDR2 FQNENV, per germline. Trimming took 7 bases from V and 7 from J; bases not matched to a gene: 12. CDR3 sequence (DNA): TGTGCCAGCACCCCCGGAAGGGGGCAAGTTGAAAAACTGTTTTTT. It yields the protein CASTPGRGQVEKLFF.

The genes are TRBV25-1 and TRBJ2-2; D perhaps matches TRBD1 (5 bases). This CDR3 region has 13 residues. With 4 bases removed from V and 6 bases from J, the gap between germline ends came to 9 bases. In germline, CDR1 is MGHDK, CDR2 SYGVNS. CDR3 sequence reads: CASSGTSPGELFF. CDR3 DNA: TGTGCCAGCAGTGGGACAAGTCCCGGGGAGCTGTTTTTT.